This entry features one T cell receptor beta chain sequence. Its antigen is still unknown. Both 60 Vbeta primers and 13 Jbeta primers went into the PCR. Using immunoSEQ multiplex PCR, the repertoire was profiled, and TCRdb retains in-frame clones only, with some absent. Among 150,000 to 200,000 clones listed, 82% were seen once. The CDR3 is 13 amino acids. The V end was cut by 6 bases, the J end by 3 bases, with 11 bases between. Germline-derived CDR1 and CDR2 are MNHEY and SVGAGI. This sample is part of a study of cytomegalovirus exposure and HLA in healthy donors. The study's findings and limits: Previous analysis showed most TCR beta V segments were productive about 90% or about 30% of the time. Among the CMV-associated chains, three were confirmed in vitro as specific for CMV antigens. A later analysis reportedly found fewer N-insertions in an Asian-associated ancestry cluster than the roughly 670-donor mean.

Specimen: PBMCs. This clonotype was sampled from a woman aged 18 to 35 in good health and CMV-seronegative. The chain is built from TRBV6-5 and TRBJ1-2, with D maybe TRBD1 (5 bases). CDR3 in amino acids: CASSQGGDYGYTF. DNA for the CDR3: TGTGCCAGCAGCCAGGGAGGGGACTATGGCTACACCTTC.